The rows below give T cell receptor beta chains drawn from one sample of a study of shared clonotypes between healthy human individuals. Clones were sequenced by immunoSEQ multiplex PCR, and TCRdb holds only the in-frame ones, with some missing. The top ten hold roughly 1% of the sample, which has roughly 1,800,000 clones, approximately 94% seen once. The sequencing input was naive CD8+ T cells sorted from blood. The receptors derive from a man aged 18 to 29 in good health. Each CDR3 is given with its conserved first and last residue. Fields, in order: V gene, J gene, CDR3 protein.

v_call: TRBV10-3
j_call: TRBJ1-4
cdr3_aa: CAISESVNEKLFF

v_call: TRBV14
j_call: TRBJ2-7
cdr3_aa: CASSRTGTAQAYEQYF

v_call: TRBV28
j_call: TRBJ1-5
cdr3_aa: CASRNGQGFVNQPQHF

v_call: TRBV6-5
j_call: TRBJ1-6
cdr3_aa: CASSYSANSPLHF

v_call: TRBV9
j_call: TRBJ2-1
cdr3_aa: CASSVDSGYNEQFF

v_call: TRBV2
j_call: TRBJ2-7
cdr3_aa: CASSEEINRAGEQYF

v_call: TRBV7-9
j_call: TRBJ1-4
cdr3_aa: CASSPSEKLFF

v_call: TRBV14
j_call: TRBJ2-3
cdr3_aa: CASSQDPPVLAGGSDTQYF

v_call: TRBV5-4
j_call: TRBJ2-2
cdr3_aa: CASSLSTGELFF

v_call: TRBV27
j_call: TRBJ2-5
cdr3_aa: CASRDHTGTQQSSQYF

v_call: TRBV6-1
j_call: TRBJ2-2
cdr3_aa: CASSEVLGTSETGELFF

v_call: TRBV9
j_call: TRBJ1-1
cdr3_aa: CASSVEGTGTEAFF

v_call: TRBV5-6
j_call: TRBJ1-2
cdr3_aa: CASSPESNRAGYTF

v_call: TRBV6-5
j_call: TRBJ2-2
cdr3_aa: CASSYASAGTGELFF

v_call: TRBV23-1
j_call: TRBJ2-7
cdr3_aa: CASSHPPGGSSYEQYF

v_call: TRBV28
j_call: TRBJ2-3
cdr3_aa: CASSSPVGTGARWEDTQYF

v_call: TRBV19
j_call: TRBJ1-2
cdr3_aa: CASSIQDTGYGYTF

v_call: TRBV4-3
j_call: TRBJ1-2
cdr3_aa: CASSQIQDKLYGYTF

v_call: TRBV6-1
j_call: TRBJ1-2
cdr3_aa: CASSEEENKGIQGYTF

v_call: TRBV4-1
j_call: TRBJ2-2
cdr3_aa: CASSPRVTGELFF

v_call: TRBV2
j_call: TRBJ2-3
cdr3_aa: CASSEAYGITDTQYF

v_call: TRBV9
j_call: TRBJ1-2
cdr3_aa: CASSVEGGENGYTF